This T cell receptor beta chain appears in the sequencing data of a study of CD8+ T cells in alopecia areata (dated by TCRdb to the late 2010s). Turning to the overall study: The treated patients, all with moderate-to-severe alopecia areata, were enrolled in an open-label pilot trial of oral tofacitinib given at 5 to 10 mg twice daily. Patients stayed on tofacitinib for 6 to 18 months and then had 6 months of follow-up off drug so that delayed response and recurrence could be assessed. The SALT score, which quantifies the percentage of affected scalp surface area, was used to measure disease severity in treated patients. In both human patients and the C3H/HeJ mouse model, the study applied high-throughput TCRbeta sequencing to look at T cell clonal expansion in alopecia areata. On the human side, TCRbeta sequencing was run on scalp tissue and on sorted CD4+ and CD8+ peripheral blood T cells from healthy controls and from alopecia areata patients with either patchy or totalis/universalis disease. Tofacitinib-treated patients had biopsies at baseline and at 4 and 24 weeks of treatment, with a later scalp biopsy in several patients. Scalp clonality was compared across normal scalp (n=4), patchy alopecia areata scalp (n=8), and alopecia totalis/universalis scalp (n=8). RNA was obtained with the PAXgene miRNA kit for fixed scalp, the miRNeasy kit for PBMCs, and the RNeasy kit for mouse skin. TCRbeta CDR3 regions were amplified by immunoSEQ multiplex PCR using 35 Vbeta forward and 13 Jbeta reverse primers.

Read against the paper, the sample's time point label means: four to five weeks on oral tofacitinib. The intended sense of this specimen's treatment or condition label: oral pan-JAK inhibitor, 5-10 mg twice daily. Lesional scalp punch biopsies and peripheral blood were obtained from alopecia areata patients. After PBMCs were isolated by density centrifugation and stained for CD3, CD4 and CD8, a FACSAria was used to sort CD4+ and CD8+ T cells. The investigation overall reported the following: Shared TCR sequences between patients were less evident than in mice, which may be partly attributable to HLA diversity in the patient population. Many expanded lesional clones were found to persist in scalp and blood during tofacitinib treatment, and relapse after treatment cessation may be partly explained by this persistence. Because the treated cohort was small and included a single nonresponder, larger studies are needed to assess links between baseline CD8+ expansion and response. Lesional scalp, especially in alopecia totalis/universalis, showed higher clonality and more expanded CD8+ clones than normal scalp, suggesting antigenic drive. Unlike mouse skin, which is dominated by gammadelta T cells, normal human skin has resident alphabeta T cells that are also sequenced, and this complicates analysis of the scalp TCR repertoire. Scalp clonality and the number of expanded CD8+ clones among the top 100 scalp clones were significantly decreased by tofacitinib.

This clone was recorded a few times. Its antigen specificity is not known. No base quality information exists; no much larger clone differs at one position. CDR1 and CDR2, per the germline V gene, are MRHNA and SNTAGT. Trimming takes 4 bases off V and 7 bases off J; junction bases not matched to a gene: 6. CDR3 length: 14 amino acids, cysteine to phenylalanine. Only the CDR3 part of the read is kept: 42 bases, read in frame from the first base. Libraries came from the immunoSEQ multiplex PCR assay. For TCR sequencing, RNA was extracted from every sample and reverse transcribed into cDNA to serve as template. First-strand cDNA was synthesized with SuperScript III using a 2:1 mix of oligo-dT and random hexamers. A synthetic immune receptor repertoire was used to assess amplification bias, and residual bias was removed computationally. In the original analysis: After raw reads were preprocessed to remove errors, the CDR3 was defined following IMGT conventions as running from the conserved cysteine to phenylalanine. Clonality was computed as 1 minus the Shannon entropy, with the entropy normalized by log2 of the number of productive unique TCRs. CD4 or CD8 identity of scalp clones was inferred by cross-referencing scalp TCRbeta sequences with sorted blood CD4 and CD8 repertoires. TCRdb mirrors the immuneACCESS table, restricted to in-frame sequences. Some clones are absent from its copies; in checked studies, under half trace to an unresolved V gene, and the reason for the others is unknown. That table supplies the V and J calls and clone size; D and trimming were determined from the DNA. The sample records about 140,000 clones, around half of which are singletons. The ten largest account for about 16% of the sample.

The rearranged chain carries TRBV6-4 and TRBJ2-1, with 8 bases aligning to TRBD2. The source is a human donor with alopecia areata. Material: CD8+ T cells sorted from blood, obtained at week 4, from a patient treated with tofacitinib. The sequenced DNA is TGTGCCAGCAGTGCCAGCGGGGGTGGTAATGAGCAGTTCTTC. Translation gives CASSASGGGNEQFF.